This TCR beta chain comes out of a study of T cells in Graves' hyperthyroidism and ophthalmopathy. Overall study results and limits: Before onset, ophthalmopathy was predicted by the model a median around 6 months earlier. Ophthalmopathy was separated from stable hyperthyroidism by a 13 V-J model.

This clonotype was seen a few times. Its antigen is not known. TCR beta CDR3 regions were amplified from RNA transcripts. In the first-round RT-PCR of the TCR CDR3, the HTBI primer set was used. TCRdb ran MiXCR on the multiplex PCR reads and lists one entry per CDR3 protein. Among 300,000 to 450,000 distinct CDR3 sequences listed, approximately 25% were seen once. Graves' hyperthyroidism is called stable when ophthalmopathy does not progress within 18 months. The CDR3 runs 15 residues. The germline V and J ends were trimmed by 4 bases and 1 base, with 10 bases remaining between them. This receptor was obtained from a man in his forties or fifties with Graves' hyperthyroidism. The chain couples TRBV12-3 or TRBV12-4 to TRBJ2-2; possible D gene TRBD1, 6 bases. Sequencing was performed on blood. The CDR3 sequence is CASSSQGKNTGELFF. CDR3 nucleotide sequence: TGTGCCAGCAGTTCACAGGGAAAGAACACCGGGGAGCTGTTTTTT.